The 26 T cell receptor beta chains presented below share a single source sample, sequenced in a study of T cell repertoires in cytomegalovirus infection (dated by TCRdb to about 2019). For sequencing, an Illumina HiSeq 1500 was employed. TCRdb redid the processing of the public reads, applying fastp at Q25 and MiXCR, and retained in-frame beta chains. Rows are combined by CDR3 protein, so each entry shows the most common genes and DNA. The sample has approximately 400,000 distinct CDR3 sequences on record, roughly a third of them singletons. The ten biggest clones cover roughly 15% of the sample. Sequencing was performed on PBMCs. The receptors come from a human donor in good health (CMV status not recorded). Some clones in this sample may be carry-over from other donors' samples.

The genes are TRBV4-1 and TRBJ1-4; D may be TRBD1 (6 bases). This CDR3 contains 16 residues. The V end was cut by 0 bases, the J end by 4 bases, with 12 bases between. Germline assignment: CDR1 MGHRA and CDR2 YSYEKL. CDR3 amino acids: CASSQEGGVHNEKLFF. The CDR3 region has the DNA TGCGCCAGCAGCCAAGAAGGGGGGGTACATAATGAAAAACTGTTTTTT.

J is TRBJ1-3 and V is TRBV27; D gene uncertain. The germline V gene has CDR1 MNHEY and CDR2 SMNVEV (reference sequence). Trimming left V 4 bases short and J 4 bases short, with 8 bases between. CDR3 length: 13 amino acids. CDR3 amino acids: CASSSYTGNTIYF. DNA for the CDR3: TGTGCCAGCAGTTCTTACACGGGAAACACCATATATTTT.

This clonotype has more than one count but fewer than ten. The chain recombines TRBV24-1 with TRBJ2-1, with D tentatively TRBD2 (6 bases). Trimming removed 6 bases from V and 9 bases from J, with 11 bases in between. The CDR3 is made up of 12 amino acids. Germline CDR1 KGHDR, CDR2 SFDVKD. This CDR3 reads CATSWGLSEQFF. CDR3 sequence (DNA): TGTGCCACCAGTTGGGGACTTAGTGAGCAGTTCTTC.

The chain combines TRBV2 with TRBJ1-1; D unclear. Germline values: CDR1 SNHLY, CDR2 FYNNEI. The length of the CDR3 is 13 residues. V was shortened by 5 bases and J by 6 bases, with 13 bases between the two germline ends. This chain's CDR3 is CASSPRRESEAFF. The CDR3 nucleotides are TGTGCCAGCAGTCCTCGTCGAGAATCTGAAGCTTTCTTT. The whole variable domain, filled in from reference TRBV2 and TRBJ1-1, reads EPEVTQTPSHQVTQMGQEVILRCVPISNHLYFYWYRQILGQKVEFLVSFYNNEISEKSEIFDDQFSVERPDGSNFTLKIRSTKLEDSAMYFCASSPRRESEAFFGQGTRLTVV.

The V gene is TRBV6-6, the J gene TRBJ1-1; D is undetermined. CDR3 length: 16 amino acids. Trimming removed 2 bases at V and 3 bases at J, with 16 bases between. From germline, CDR1 is MNHNY and CDR2 SVGAGI (reference sequence). The CDR3 nucleotides are TGTGCCAGCAGTTACCCCCCTCCGGGAGACGACACTGAAGCTTTCTTT. This translates into CASSYPPPGDDTEAFF.

The V and J genes are TRBV12-3 or TRBV12-4 and TRBJ2-1; TRBD2 agrees at 8 bases. V was pared by 6 bases and J by 1 base, with 17 bases of the junction left unmatched. The CDR3 length is 19 residues. The CDR3: CASSHGISGTPLSYNEQFF. CDR3 DNA: TGTGCCAGCAGCCATGGTATTAGCGGGACACCGCTTTCCTACAATGAGCAGTTCTTC.

Only a few counts were recorded for this clonotype. This sequence joins TRBV7-9 and TRBJ1-2; TRBD1 aligns across 7 bases. This CDR3 has 15 residues. V lost 5 bases to trimming and J lost 4 bases; unmatched junction nucleotides: 10. Germline lookup yields CDR1 SEHNR and CDR2 FQNEAQ (reference sequence). CDR3 sequence (DNA): TGTGCCAGCAGCCTTAGAAGGGACAGAATCTATGGCTACACCTTC. Encoded protein: CASSLRRDRIYGYTF.

This clonotype appeared a few times. V and J are TRBV10-3 and TRBJ2-1; TRBD2 aligns across 7 bases. Germline CDR1 and CDR2: ENHRY and SYGVKD. The trim removed 0 bases at V and 9 bases at J, leaving 2 bases unmatched. The length of the CDR3 is 13 residues. The CDR3 DNA sequence: TGTGCCATCAGTGAGTCGGGACTAAGTGAGCAGTTCTTC. The encoded protein is CAISESGLSEQFF.

This clonotype has a count of ten or more. The V and J genes are TRBV24-1 and TRBJ2-1; no reliable D call. Trimming took off 4 bases at V and 7 bases at J, with 10 bases between the two ends. CDR3 size: 13 residues. The germline gives CDR1 KGHDR, CDR2 SFDVKD. The CDR3 coding sequence is TGTGCCACCAGTGACCGACGGTGGAATGAGCAGTTCTTC. Translation: CATSDRRWNEQFF.

This clonotype was seen ten or more times. V and J are TRBV7-7 and TRBJ2-5, with D perhaps TRBD1 or TRBD2 (6 bases each). This CDR3 is built from 15 residues. Per the germline V gene, CDR1 is SSHAT and CDR2 is FNYEAQ (reference sequence). V was trimmed by 1 base and J by 2 bases, leaving 11 bases between them. The DNA for the CDR3 is TGTGCCAGCAGCTTAGGTGGGGGGCGGCAAGAGACCCAGTACTTC. Protein: CASSLGGGRQETQYF.

The J gene is TRBJ2-2, the V gene TRBV4-2; D call uncertain. This CDR3 comprises 13 residues. Germline CDR1 LGHNA, CDR2 YNFKEQ. V lost 4 bases to trimming and J lost 6 bases, with 9 bases between them. This CDR3 reads CASSPGSAGELFF. For the CDR3, the DNA is TGTGCCAGCAGCCCAGGATCGGCCGGGGAGCTGTTTTTT.

This clonotype was counted many times. The genes are TRBV6-1 and TRBJ2-7; D may correspond to TRBD1 or TRBD2 (5 bases each). Germline assignment: CDR1 MNHNS and CDR2 SASEGT. The CDR3 spans 14 residues. Trimming shortened V by 6 bases and J by 0 bases, and 12 bases separated the two germline ends. This CDR3 reads CASSGDGHSYEQYF. The CDR3 DNA sequence: TGTGCCAGCAGCGGGGACGGACACTCCTACGAGCAGTACTTC.

CDR3 in DNA: TGTGCCAGCAGCCCGGACAGGTCCGGTTGGGAAAAACTGTTTTTT. Residues: CASSPDRSGWEKLFF. The chain uses TRBV11-2 and TRBJ1-4, with 7 positions matching TRBD1. V lost 5 bases and J lost 8; bases outside the gene matches: 11. Germline lookup yields CDR1 SGHAT and CDR2 FQNNGV. The CDR3 contains 15 residues. The full variable domain, in which reference TRBV11-2 and TRBJ1-4 provide the parts outside the CDR3, is EAGVAQSPRYKIIEKRQSVAFWCNPISGHATLYWYQQILGQGPKLLIQFQNNGVVDDSQLPKDRFSAERLKGVDSTLKIQPAKLEDSAVYLCASSPDRSGWEKLFFGSGTQLSVL.

This clonotype was counted only a few times. This chain links TRBV6-1 with TRBJ2-1; D might be TRBD1 (6 bases). Trimming took off 6 bases at V and 4 bases at J, with 13 bases between the two ends. Germline-derived CDR1 and CDR2 are MNHNS and SASEGT. CDR3 length: 14 amino acids. The chain's CDR3 is CASRVGHPYNEQFF. DNA for the CDR3: TGTGCCAGCAGGGTGGGACACCCGTACAATGAGCAGTTCTTC.

The chain carries TRBV19 and TRBJ1-4, with 7 bases fitting TRBD1. V was clipped by 6 bases and J by 3 bases; unmatched bases: 7. Germline lookup yields CDR1 LNHDA and CDR2 SQIVND (reference sequence). This CDR3 is built from 15 residues. DNA of the CDR3: TGTGCCAGTAGAGTCCCCGGGACAGCTAATGAAAAACTGTTTTTT. Encoded protein: CASRVPGTANEKLFF.

This clonotype was observed a few times. The V gene is TRBV6-5, the J gene TRBJ2-1; the D is unclear. V shed 4 bases and J shed 9 bases, with 13 bases lying between them. There are 13 residues in the CDR3. From germline, CDR1 is MNHEY and CDR2 SVGAGI. CDR3 sequence reads: CASSSGRSGEQFF. The CDR3 DNA follows: TGTGCCAGCAGTTCCGGACGGTCGGGTGAGCAGTTCTTC.

The chain has TRBV28 and TRBJ2-5; D may correspond to TRBD1 or TRBD2 (5 bases each). The CDR3 totals 14 residues. The V end was cut by 3 bases, the J end by 1 base, with 9 bases between. The V gene's germline CDR1 is MDHEN and CDR2 SYDVKM. The CDR3 reads CASSFRGIQETQYF. The CDR3 DNA follows: TGTGCCAGCAGTTTTCGGGGCATCCAAGAGACCCAGTACTTC. The full variable domain, completed using reference TRBV28 and TRBJ2-5, is DVKVTQSSRYLVKRTGEKVFLECVQDMDHENMFWYRQDPGLGLRLIYFSYDVKMKEKGDIPEGYSVSREKKERFSLILESASTNQTSMYLCASSFRGIQETQYFGPGTRLLVL.

This chain links TRBV12-3 or TRBV12-4 with TRBJ2-2; unclear D gene. The CDR3 is 13 amino acids. Trimming pared 4 bases from V and 8 bases from J, leaving 11 bases between. The CDR3 spells CASSSMYAGELFF. The CDR3 bases are TGTGCCAGCAGTTCGATGTATGCGGGGGAGCTGTTTTTT.

The chain combines TRBV9 with TRBJ1-1, with D possibly matching TRBD1 (6 bases). V was cut by 1 base and J by 3 bases, with 13 bases left in between. CDR1 SGDLS and CDR2 YYNGEE come from the germline V gene. The CDR3 is 15 amino acids. The CDR3 reads CASSVYGGRDTEAFF. The CDR3 region has the DNA TGTGCCAGCAGCGTATATGGGGGGCGGGACACTGAAGCTTTCTTT. The full variable domain, in which reference TRBV9 and TRBJ1-1 provide the parts outside the CDR3, is DSGVTQTPKHLITATGQRVTLRCSPRSGDLSVYWYQQSLDQGLQFLIQYYNGEERAKGNILERFSAQQFPDLHSELNLSSLELGDSALYFCASSVYGGRDTEAFFGQGTRLTVV.

This clonotype has at least ten counts. The chain uses TRBV7-9 and TRBJ1-5; D gene ambiguous. This CDR3 contains 13 residues. Germline V gene lookup returns CDR1 SEHNR and CDR2 FQNEAQ (reference sequence). Trimming stripped 6 bases from V and 1 base from J, with 7 bases between. CDR3 in amino acids: CASSSDSNQPQHF. Here the CDR3 DNA reads TGTGCCAGCAGTTCGGACAGCAATCAGCCCCAGCATTTT. Using reference TRBV7-9 and TRBJ1-5 for the parts outside the CDR3, the full variable domain is DTGVSQNPRHKITKRGQNVTFRCDPISEHNRLYWYRQTLGQGPEFLTYFQNEAQLEKSRLLSDRFSAERPKGSFSTLEIQRTEQGDSAMYLCASSSDSNQPQHFGDGTRLSIL.

The chain combines TRBV28 with TRBJ2-7; perhaps TRBD1 as D (7 bases). Germline V gives CDR1 MDHEN, CDR2 SYDVKM. The CDR3 is made up of 15 amino acids. Between the trimmed V and J ends, which lost 5 bases and 6 bases, there was a span of 20 bases. Written as DNA, the CDR3 is TGTGCCAGCAGTCCCCCGAAGGGGGCGGGGTCCGAGCAGTACTTC. Its translation is CASSPPKGAGSEQYF. The whole variable domain, filled in from reference TRBV28 and TRBJ2-7, reads DVKVTQSSRYLVKRTGEKVFLECVQDMDHENMFWYRQDPGLGLRLIYFSYDVKMKEKGDIPEGYSVSREKKERFSLILESASTNQTSMYLCASSPPKGAGSEQYFGPGTRLTVT.

This clonotype has a handful of counts. V gene TRBV7-6 combines with J gene TRBJ2-7; D is ambiguous. V shed 3 bases and J shed 3 bases, with 9 bases lying between them. Germline assignment: CDR1 SGHVS and CDR2 FNYEAQ. This CDR3 has 13 amino acids. CDR3 nucleotide sequence: TGTGCCAGCAGCTTTATCGGTGGCTACGAGCAGTACTTC. As protein: CASSFIGGYEQYF. Based on the CDR3 plus reference TRBV7-6 and TRBJ2-7, the full variable domain is GAGVSQSPRYKVTKRGQDVALRCDPISGHVSLYWYRQALGQGPEFLTYFNYEAQQDKSGLPNDRFSAERPEGSISTLTIQRTEQRDSAMYRCASSFIGGYEQYFGPGTRLTVT.

The genes are TRBV5-1 and TRBJ2-1; D perhaps matches TRBD1 (6 bases). Per germline, CDR1 SGHRS and CDR2 YFSETQ. Trimming shortened V by 1 base and J by 9 bases, and 26 bases separated the two germline ends. The CDR3 sequence is 18 residues long. CDR3 DNA sequence: TGCGCCAGCAGCTTGATGGCAGGGGAAACCCTGGGGCTTGGTGAGCAGTTCTTC. It specifies CASSLMAGETLGLGEQFF.

The chain uses TRBV20-1 and TRBJ1-2; 7 nucleotides line up with TRBD1. The CDR3 sequence is 14 residues long. J lost 2 bases, V lost 1 base, and 4 bases had no gene match. Per germline, CDR1 DFQATT and CDR2 SNEGSKA (reference sequence). The CDR3 sequence is CSARVGRGNYGYTF. The DNA of the CDR3 is TGCAGTGCTAGAGTGGGCAGGGGGAACTATGGCTACACCTTC.

This clonotype was observed a few times. The chain links TRBV5-1 to TRBJ1-1; 8 bases agree with TRBD1. Germline V gene sequence: CDR1 SGHRS, CDR2 YFSETQ. The trim removed 2 bases at V and 4 bases at J, leaving 7 bases unmatched. The CDR3 contains 15 residues. The CDR3 is CASSLGQGFTTEAFF. In DNA form, the CDR3 reads TGCGCCAGCAGCTTAGGACAGGGCTTCACCACTGAAGCTTTCTTT.

This clonotype was counted between two and nine times. The V gene is TRBV4-3, the J gene TRBJ1-2; unclear D gene. The CDR3 loop spans 13 amino acids. Germline V lookup: CDR1 LGHNA, CDR2 YSLEER. V lost 0 bases, J lost 4 bases, and 6 bases lay in between. CDR3 DNA: TGCGCCAGCAGCCAAGATAGATTCTATGGCTACACCTTC. It encodes CASSQDRFYGYTF.